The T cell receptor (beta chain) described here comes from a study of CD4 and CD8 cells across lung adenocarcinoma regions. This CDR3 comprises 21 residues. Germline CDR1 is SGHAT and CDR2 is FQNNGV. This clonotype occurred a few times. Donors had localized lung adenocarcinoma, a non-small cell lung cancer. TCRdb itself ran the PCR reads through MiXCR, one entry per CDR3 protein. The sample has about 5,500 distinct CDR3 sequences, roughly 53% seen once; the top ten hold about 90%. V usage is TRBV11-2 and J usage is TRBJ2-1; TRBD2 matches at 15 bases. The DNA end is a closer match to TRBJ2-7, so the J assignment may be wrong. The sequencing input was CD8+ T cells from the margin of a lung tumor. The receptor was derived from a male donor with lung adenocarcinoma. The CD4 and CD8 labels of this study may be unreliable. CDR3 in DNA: TGTGCCAGCAGCTCCACTAGACTTTCCGGGACTAGCGGGAGGTGGGTCAGAGAGCAGTACTTC. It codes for CASSSTRLSGTSGRWVREQYF.